This T cell receptor (beta chain) was identified in a study of T cell responses to AZD1222 COVID-19 vaccine. Germline CDR1 and CDR2: LNHDA and SQIVND (reference sequence). This CDR3 has 15 residues. Trimming at V came to 7 bases and at J to 0 bases, leaving 6 bases not matched to a gene. Generated by immunoSEQ multiplex PCR, the TCRdb table keeps only in-frame clones and is missing some. The data show approximately 73,000 clones, roughly 82% seen once. This clone came up a few times. V usage is TRBV19 and J usage is TRBJ2-1; 7 bases match TRBD2. This TCR was sampled from an adult in good health. The sample consisted of peripheral blood, taken on day 0 of AZD1222 vaccination. CDR3 in amino acids: CASNPGRASYNEQFF. The CDR3 DNA sequence: TGTGCCAGTAACCCTGGGAGGGCCTCCTACAATGAGCAGTTCTTC.